This note documents a single TCR beta chain sequence. Antigen unknown. This specimen belongs to a study of T cell responses to AZD1222 COVID-19 vaccine. Study-level findings and limits: Clonal diversity may have been underestimated in mostly white British donors. In all cases, repertoires were sampled only after the peak T cell response. The study identified only a handful of AZD1222 recipients as seropositive at baseline. Regions 160-218 and 743-854 held dominance among vaccine-associated CD4 TCRs, which spanned spike.

Germline V CDR1 and CDR2: KGHSH, LQKENI. The CDR3 spans 17 residues. With 1 base removed from V and 4 bases from J, the gap between germline ends came to 17 bases. Sequencing was performed with immunoSEQ multiplex PCR; in TCRdb, only in-frame clones are kept and a portion is missing. The profile covers about 200,000 clones, with around 90% appearing a single time and about 4% taken by the ten largest. The chain uses TRBV18 and TRBJ1-3, with D possibly matching TRBD1 (5 bases). The TCR sequence derives from an adult who received the MenACWY meningococcal vaccine as a control. The starting material was peripheral blood, obtained 28 days after the second dose of the MenACWY control vaccine. CDR3 DNA sequence: TGTGCCAGCTCACCACTCTTTGGCAGGGTGAGAGGAAACACCATATATTTT. It specifies CASSPLFGRVRGNTIYF.